A single sample is the source of the 28 T cell receptor beta chains below, sequenced in a study of blood T cell repertoires in COVID-19 (TCRdb year 2020). Libraries were constructed by the immunoSEQ multiplex PCR assay. TCRdb took this table from immuneACCESS and kept in-frame rearrangements with V and J called. Such tables lack part of the clones; where checked against another copy, unresolved V genes explain under half of the gap, and the rest is unexplained. In this sample the table shows roughly 380,000 clones, around 85% of which occur a single time. 3.5% to 4% of the sample goes to the ten largest clones. Material for sequencing was peripheral blood. The receptor set was obtained from a woman aged 18-30 years with acute or convalescent COVID-19.

The chain has TRBV27 and TRBJ1-6, with D tentatively TRBD1 (6 bases). Germline V gene lookup returns CDR1 MNHEY and CDR2 SMNVEV (reference sequence). The germline V and J ends were trimmed by 1 base and 0 bases, with 13 bases remaining between them. The CDR3 is made up of 18 amino acids. Written as DNA, the CDR3 is TGTGCCAGCAGTTTATGGGGATTAGGGGGCTCCTATAATTCACCCCTCCACTTT. This gives the protein CASSLWGLGGSYNSPLHF.

This chain links TRBV14 with TRBJ2-3; possibly TRBD1 for D (5 bases). CDR3 length: 17 amino acids. The V gene's germline CDR1 is SGHDN and CDR2 FVKESK. V lost 0 bases, J lost 0 bases, and 13 bases lay in between. For the CDR3, the DNA is TGTGCCAGCAGCCAAGATTTATTCAGGGCAAGCACAGATACGCAGTATTTT. Translating it yields CASSQDLFRASTDTQYF.

The rearrangement joins TRBV28 to TRBJ2-5; TRBD2 agrees at 14 bases. Germline V CDR1 and CDR2: MDHEN, SYDVKM. With V trimmed by 4 bases and J by 5 bases, 18 bases remained unmatched. This CDR3 region has 20 residues. For the CDR3, the DNA is TGTGCCAGCAGTTCAATACAACCCCTTTTGACTAGCGGGGGGGCGGAGACCCAGTACTTC. Its protein product is CASSSIQPLLTSGGAETQYF.

The J gene is TRBJ1-3, the V gene TRBV4-2; no firm D call. Germline-derived CDR1 and CDR2 are LGHNA and YNFKEQ. CDR3 length equals 15 residues. With 0 bases removed from V and 0 bases from J, the gap between germline ends came to 6 bases. The CDR3, as DNA: TGTGCCAGCAGCCAAGAGGTCTACTCTGGAAACACCATATATTTT. Amino acid sequence: CASSQEVYSGNTIYF.

This clone was seen a single time. V usage is TRBV21-1 and J usage is TRBJ1-2. TRBV21-1 is a documented pseudogene. This CDR3 is 12 amino acids long. CDR3 in DNA: TGTGCCGGAAGGGGGGGGAACTATGGCTACACCTTC. Amino acids: CAGRGGNYGYTF.

The chain uses TRBV19 and TRBJ1-2; perhaps TRBD1 as D (5 bases). There are 14 residues in the CDR3. CDR1 is LNHDA and CDR2 is SQIVND in the germline V gene (reference sequence). The V end was cut by 6 bases, the J end by 4 bases, with 15 bases between. CDR3 DNA sequence: TGTGCCAGTAGGATCCCAGGGTTCGGCTATGGCTACACCTTC. The encoded protein is CASRIPGFGYGYTF.

The V gene is TRBV12-3 or TRBV12-4, the J gene TRBJ1-1; D unclear. V lost 4 bases to trimming and J lost 1 base, with 7 bases between them. CDR3 length equals 13 residues. The CDR3 region is CASSWAENTEAFF. The DNA for the CDR3 is TGTGCCAGCAGTTGGGCAGAGAACACTGAAGCTTTCTTT.

In this sample, this clone turned up many times. This chain connects TRBV5-1 to TRBJ1-1; weak D call: TRBD1 (5 bases). Trimming stripped 0 bases from V and 1 base from J, with 7 bases between. The germline CDR1 and CDR2 sequences are SGHRS and YFSETQ. The length of the CDR3 is 14 residues. The CDR3 here is CASSLATGNTEAFF. Written as DNA, the CDR3 is TGCGCCAGCAGCTTGGCCACAGGGAACACTGAAGCTTTCTTT.

The gene calls are TRBV4-1 and TRBJ1-3, with no clear D. This CDR3 contains 16 residues. CDR1 and CDR2 from the germline V gene are MGHRA and YSYEKL. V lost 1 base and J 2 bases, leaving 12 bases between the germline ends. This CDR3 reads CASSQGITDPGNTIYF. CDR3 coding DNA: TGCGCCAGCAGCCAAGGAATCACAGATCCTGGAAACACCATATATTTT.

This chain links TRBV6-4 with TRBJ2-1, with D possibly TRBD2 on 6 matching bases. Germline-derived CDR1 and CDR2 are MRHNA and SNTAGT. The V and J ends lost 6 bases and 0 bases respectively, with 12 bases between them. CDR3 length equals 15 residues. CDR3 loop: CASSVSGSSYNEQFF. DNA for the CDR3: TGTGCCAGCAGCGTTAGCGGAAGCTCCTACAATGAGCAGTTCTTC.

The chain uses TRBV7-2 and TRBJ1-3; D gene ambiguous. The germline V gene encodes CDR1 SGHTA and CDR2 FQGNSA. CDR3 length: 15 residues. The germline V and J ends were trimmed by 1 base and 0 bases, with 7 bases remaining between them. For the CDR3, the DNA is TGTGCCAGCAGCTTAGACTCCTTCTCTGGAAACACCATATATTTT. Protein: CASSLDSFSGNTIYF.

The chain uses TRBV7-9 and TRBJ1-1, with 8 bases lining up with TRBD1. This CDR3 region has 16 residues. The V segment lost 2 bases and the J segment 2 bases; nucleotides outside the gene matches: 7. Per germline, CDR1 SEHNR and CDR2 FQNEAQ (reference sequence). This CDR3 reads CASSLRQGAPNTEAFF. Written as DNA, the CDR3 is TGTGCCAGCAGCTTAAGGCAGGGGGCACCTAACACTGAAGCTTTCTTT. The full variable domain, with the rest looked up from reference TRBV7-9 and TRBJ1-1, is DTGVSQNPRHKITKRGQNVTFRCDPISEHNRLYWYRQTLGQGPEFLTYFQNEAQLEKSRLLSDRFSAERPKGSFSTLEIQRTEQGDSAMYLCASSLRQGAPNTEAFFGQGTRLTVV.

The rearrangement links TRBV9 to TRBJ2-3; 9 bases agree with TRBD2. Losses at the gene ends were 5 bases for V and 4 bases for J; bases not matched to a gene: 8. CDR3 length equals 15 residues. The germline V gene has CDR1 SGDLS and CDR2 YYNGEE. The CDR3 DNA reads TGTGCCAGCAGTGGAGCGGGAGGACCACCAGATACGCAGTATTTT. It codes for CASSGAGGPPDTQYF.

J is TRBJ1-2 and V is TRBV12-3 or TRBV12-4, with D hard to call. V lost 6 bases to trimming and J lost 5 bases, with 10 bases between them. The CDR3 contains 12 residues. The CDR3 protein is CASSPSTYGYTF. In DNA form, the CDR3 reads TGTGCCAGCAGCCCAAGCACTTATGGCTACACCTTC.

This clone was seen only once. The V and J genes are TRBV4-1 and TRBJ2-3; 8 bases fit TRBD2. From germline, CDR1 is MGHRA and CDR2 YSYEKL. After removal of 0 bases from V and 4 bases from J, the junction contained 9 bases not matched to a gene. This CDR3 contains 17 residues. The CDR3 loop reads CASSQDFERERADTQYF. The CDR3 bases are TGCGCCAGCAGCCAAGATTTCGAGCGGGAGCGGGCAGATACGCAGTATTTT.

V gene TRBV18 combines with J gene TRBJ2-1; 9 nucleotides agree with TRBD1. V lost 4 bases to trimming and J lost 7 bases; unmatched junction nucleotides: 8. Germline V lookup: CDR1 KGHSH, CDR2 LQKENI. The CDR3 has 15 amino acids. Here the CDR3 reads CASSLTGGADNEQFF. CDR3 DNA: TGTGCCAGCTCACTAACAGGGGGCGCAGATAATGAGCAGTTCTTC. Combining the CDR3 with reference TRBV18 and TRBJ2-1 gives the whole variable domain NAGVMQNPRHLVRRRGQEARLRCSPMKGHSHVYWYRQLPEEGLKFMVYLQKENIIDESGMPKERFSAEFPKEGPSILRIQQVVRGDSAAYFCASSLTGGADNEQFFGPGTRLTVL.

V is TRBV5-1 and J is TRBJ1-3; 7 bases line up with TRBD1. Germline values: CDR1 SGHRS, CDR2 YFSETQ. The CDR3 sequence is 14 residues long. With V trimmed by 4 bases and J by 4 bases, 5 bases remained unmatched. CDR3 sequence reads: CASSQTGSGNTIYF. The CDR3 DNA sequence: TGCGCCAGCAGCCAGACAGGGTCCGGAAACACCATATATTTT. The full variable domain, with the rest looked up from reference TRBV5-1 and TRBJ1-3, is KAGVTQTPRYLIKTRGQQVTLSCSPISGHRSVSWYQQTPGQGLQFLFEYFSETQRNKGNFPGRFSGRQFSNSRSEMNVSTLELGDSALYLCASSQTGSGNTIYFGEGSWLTVV.

J is TRBJ2-7 and V is TRBV7-3, with D unclear. The CDR3 runs to 13 residues. V gave up 0 bases and J gave up 5 bases, with 8 bases separating them. Germline V lookup: CDR1 SGHTA, CDR2 FQGTGA. In DNA form, the CDR3 reads TGTGCCAGCAGCTTAACCGAGACAAACGAGCAGTACTTC. This codes for CASSLTETNEQYF.

This clone was picked up one time. This chain links TRBV11-2 with TRBJ1-1, with 7 bases fitting TRBD1. CDR3 length: 17 amino acids. In germline, CDR1 is SGHAT, CDR2 FQNNGV. The V and J ends lost 2 bases and 0 bases, in that order; junction bases with no gene match: 9. DNA of the CDR3: TGTGCCAGCAGCTTATTAGGACAGGACCTCATGAACACTGAAGCTTTCTTT. It specifies CASSLLGQDLMNTEAFF.

J is TRBJ2-1 and V is TRBV4-2; 7 bases agree with TRBD2. The CDR3 runs 19 residues. With V trimmed by 1 base and J by 1 base, 13 bases remained unmatched. Germline V gene data show CDR1 as LGHNA and CDR2 as YNFKEQ. CDR3 in amino acids: CASSQGLAEPARSYNEQFF. The DNA for the CDR3 is TGTGCCAGCAGCCAAGGGCTAGCGGAACCCGCCAGGTCCTACAATGAGCAGTTCTTC.

The chain has TRBV6-1 and TRBJ1-4; D is undetermined. Germline V gene data show CDR1 as MNHNS and CDR2 as SASEGT. The CDR3 consists of 14 residues. Trimming stripped 2 bases from V and 5 bases from J, with 9 bases between. The CDR3 region has the DNA TGTGCCAGCAGTGAATTGTCGGTAAATGAAAAACTGTTTTTT. Translation: CASSELSVNEKLFF.

The J gene is TRBJ2-1, the V gene TRBV2; 7 bases map to TRBD2. With 7 bases clipped from V and 4 bases from J, the junction kept 10 bases outside the gene matches. Germline values: CDR1 SNHLY, CDR2 FYNNEI. This CDR3 contains 15 residues. The CDR3 nucleotides read TGTGCCAGCAACGAGCTAGCGGCTTTGTACAATGAGCAGTTCTTC. This translates into CASNELAALYNEQFF.

For the CDR3, the DNA is TGTGCCAGCAGCGTAGACTCGTCTCGGTACGAGCAGTACTTC. Translation: CASSVDSSRYEQYF. This sequence joins TRBV9 and TRBJ2-7; D not certain. The CDR3 is 14 amino acids. The V end was cut by 0 bases, the J end by 4 bases, with 11 bases between. CDR1 SGDLS and CDR2 YYNGEE come from the germline V gene.

The CDR3 DNA sequence: TGTGCCAGTAGGCTCGTTGGACAGATGAACACTGAAGCTTTCTTT. Amino acid sequence: CASRLVGQMNTEAFF. This chain connects TRBV19 to TRBJ1-1; maybe TRBD1 (6 bases). V was cut by 6 bases and J by 0 bases, with 14 bases left in between. This CDR3 spans 15 amino acids. CDR1 and CDR2 from the germline V gene are LNHDA and SQIVND (reference sequence).

V is TRBV5-1 and J is TRBJ2-1; D might be TRBD2 (7 bases). Trimming took off 4 bases at V and 9 bases at J, with 20 bases between the two ends. CDR3 length: 15 amino acids. Per the germline V gene, CDR1 is SGHRS and CDR2 is YFSETQ. CDR3 nucleotides: TGCGCCAGCAGCCCCTCCCTTGGCGGGGGCAGTGAGCAGTTCTTC. Translation: CASSPSLGGGSEQFF.

This chain connects TRBV6-1 to TRBJ1-2, with D unresolved. This CDR3 comprises 14 residues. V lost 0 bases and J lost 2, with 7 bases in between. Germline V gene sequence: CDR1 MNHNS, CDR2 SASEGT. The DNA of the CDR3 is TGTGCCAGCAGTGAAGCGAAGCGGAACTATGGCTACACCTTC. It is translated as CASSEAKRNYGYTF.

The chain employs TRBV6-5 and TRBJ1-6; 9 bases fit TRBD1. Germline CDR1 is MNHEY and CDR2 is SVGAGI. The CDR3 has 15 amino acids. The V and J ends lost 7 bases and 7 bases, in that order; junction bases with no gene match: 8. CDR3 region: CASKIPGTGNSPLHF. The CDR3 bases are TGTGCCAGCAAAATCCCCGGGACAGGGAATTCACCCCTCCACTTT.

The V gene is TRBV9, the J gene TRBJ1-1; 8 bases are shared with TRBD1. J was trimmed by 3 bases and V by 1 base; bases with no gene match: 8. Looked up from germline, CDR1 is SGDLS and CDR2 is YYNGEE. The CDR3 consists of 16 residues. Written as DNA, the CDR3 is TGTGCCAGCAGCGTAAGTCAGGGGGCCGGGGACACTGAAGCTTTCTTT. It translates to CASSVSQGAGDTEAFF. Full variable domain (missing parts from reference TRBV9 and TRBJ1-1): DSGVTQTPKHLITATGQRVTLRCSPRSGDLSVYWYQQSLDQGLQFLIQYYNGEERAKGNILERFSAQQFPDLHSELNLSSLELGDSALYFCASSVSQGAGDTEAFFGQGTRLTVV.